This T cell receptor beta chain was obtained from a study of blood T cell repertoires in COVID-19. Study overall: The United States, Italy and Spain provided the acute and convalescent COVID-19 samples. PBMCs, B-cell-depleted T cells, or T cells were the source of the cDNA or gDNA that made up the material.

Per the study methods: Amplification from reference gene primers served as the basis for estimated nucleated cell counts. TCRdb's table, derived via immunoSEQ multiplex PCR, lists solely in-frame clones and lacks some. The V and J calls and clone size are taken from that table; D and trimming were inferred from the DNA. The sample contains some 260,000 clones, approximately 90% of which appear only once. The V end lost 2 bases, the J end lost 7 bases, and 9 bases lay between the germline ends. The CDR3 consists of 13 residues. Germline V lookup: CDR1 MNHEY, CDR2 SVGEGT. Followed over time, Seattle patients had been enrolled while infection was active.

The J gene is TRBJ2-4, the V gene TRBV6-2 or TRBV6-3; D is perhaps TRBD1 (6 bases). This receptor was identified in a woman in her twenties or thirties with COVID-19, enrolled during active disease. Source material: peripheral blood. CDR3 sequence: CASSYPTGNIQYF. As DNA, the CDR3 is TGTGCCAGCAGTTACCCTACAGGGAACATTCAGTACTTC.